The 25 T cell receptor beta chains below come from one sample, sequenced in a study of identical twins. TCRdb called the 5' RACE reads again in MiXCR, with one record for every CDR3 protein. Among hundreds of thousands of distinct CDR3 sequences, over 5% were seen once, and the ten largest hold about 2%. Sequencing was carried out using naive T cells sorted from blood. The source is a man in his late teens or twenties in good health.

This clonotype has only a few counts. The V call is TRBV15, the J call TRBJ1-5; weak D call: TRBD1 (5 bases). The ends were cut back, 3 bases at V and 4 bases at J, with 16 bases in the middle. The CDR3 is made up of 16 amino acids. CDR1 is LNHNV and CDR2 is YYDKDF in the germline V gene (reference sequence). The CDR3 region has the DNA TGTGCCACCAGCAGCTCCTTATGGGGGTATAATCAGCCCCAGCATTTT. Translated, it gives CATSSSLWGYNQPQHF.

The chain is built from TRBV11-1 and TRBJ2-7; 14 nucleotides line up with TRBD2. With 0 bases clipped from V and 4 bases from J, the junction kept 8 bases outside the gene matches. The CDR3 contains 18 residues. Germline loops: CDR1 SGHAT, CDR2 FQDESV (reference sequence). The DNA for the CDR3 is TGTGCCAGCAGCTTAGCGCTTGGGACTAGCGGGAGTAGGTACGAGCAGTACTTC. It yields the protein CASSLALGTSGSRYEQYF. Full variable domain (missing parts from reference TRBV11-1 and TRBJ2-7): EAEVAQSPRYKITEKSQAVAFWCDPISGHATLYWYRQILGQGPELLVQFQDESVVDDSQLPKDRFSAERLKGVDSTLKIQPAELGDSAMYLCASSLALGTSGSRYEQYFGPGTRLTVT.

Many counts were recorded for this clonotype. This rearrangement joins TRBV27 to TRBJ2-5; TRBD1 aligns across 7 bases. The J segment lost 11 bases and the V segment lost 0 bases, leaving 6 bases of the junction unmatched. From germline, CDR1 is MNHEY and CDR2 SMNVEV (reference sequence). The CDR3 extends over 13 amino acids. The CDR3 bases are TGTGCCAGCAGTTTATCGAAAGGGGGCGAACAGTACTTC. Translation gives CASSLSKGGEQYF.

This clonotype has just a few counts. The chain couples TRBV7-2 to TRBJ2-7; 10 positions agree with TRBD1. V was pared by 5 bases and J by 5 bases, with 12 bases of the junction left unmatched. This CDR3 has 16 residues. Germline-derived CDR1 and CDR2 are SGHTA and FQGNSA. The CDR3 sequence: CASSPGGQGLRDEQYV. The CDR3 DNA is TGTGCCAGCAGCCCAGGGGGACAGGGGCTTCGGGACGAGCAGTACGTC.

This clonotype was observed a handful of times. The chain recombines TRBV29-1 with TRBJ2-3; 13 bases map to TRBD2. The CDR3 loop spans 18 amino acids. J gave up 1 base and V 5 bases, and 12 bases lay outside the gene matches. Germline lookup yields CDR1 SQVTM and CDR2 ANQGSEA. The CDR3, as DNA: TGCAGCGTTTGCCCGACTAGCGGGAGGATCTTAGGCACAGATACGCAGTATTTT. It specifies CSVCPTSGRILGTDTQYF.

The chain employs TRBV11-3 and TRBJ2-3; TRBD2 matches 7 bases. Losses at the gene ends were 2 bases for V and 6 bases for J; bases not matched to a gene: 8. Germline loops: CDR1 SGHNT, CDR2 YENEEA. This CDR3 spans 15 amino acids. CDR3 loop: CASSLRGTMTDTQYF. CDR3 nucleotide sequence: TGTGCCAGCAGCTTACGTGGGACTATGACGGATACGCAGTATTTT.

This clonotype showed up many times. The chain combines TRBV15 with TRBJ2-5; D uncertain. This CDR3 is 14 amino acids long. Trimming pared 0 bases from V and 5 bases from J, leaving 10 bases between. Germline V CDR1 and CDR2: LNHNV, YYDKDF (reference sequence). This CDR3 is CATSRDLVSETQYF. The CDR3 DNA sequence: TGTGCCACCAGCAGAGATCTGGTTTCGGAGACCCAGTACTTC. Full variable domain (remainder filled in from reference TRBV15 and TRBJ2-5): DAMVIQNPRYQVTQFGKPVTLSCSQTLNHNVMYWYQQKSSQAPKLLFHYYDKDFNNEADTPDNFQSRRPNTSFCFLDIRSPGLGDTAMYLCATSRDLVSETQYFGPGTRLLVL.

This clonotype was seen ten or more times. The V gene is TRBV15, the J gene TRBJ2-3; TRBD2 is a possible D gene (5 bases). V lost 6 bases, J lost 9 bases, and 10 bases lay in between. This CDR3 spans 11 amino acids. Germline CDR1 LNHNV, CDR2 YYDKDF (reference sequence). The CDR3 coding sequence is TGTGCCACCAGAGCGGCGGAAACGCAGTATTTT. Amino acids: CATRAAETQYF.

This clonotype was seen more than once but under ten times. V and J are TRBV5-1 and TRBJ2-5; 10 bases match TRBD2. The germline V gene encodes CDR1 SGHRS and CDR2 YFSETQ. After removal of 2 bases from V and 3 bases from J, the junction contained 10 bases not matched to a gene. This CDR3 region has 17 residues. The CDR3 nucleotides are TGCGCCAGCAGCTTCAGCCCTAGCGGGAGTGGTGAAGAGACCCAGTACTTC. Protein: CASSFSPSGSGEETQYF. Full variable domain (outside the CDR3, taken from reference TRBV5-1 and TRBJ2-5): KAGVTQTPRYLIKTRGQQVTLSCSPISGHRSVSWYQQTPGQGLQFLFEYFSETQRNKGNFPGRFSGRQFSNSRSEMNVSTLELGDSALYLCASSFSPSGSGEETQYFGPGTRLLVL.

This clonotype came up a few times. The rearrangement uses TRBV7-7 and TRBJ2-1; no definite D call. The CDR3 is made up of 16 amino acids. The V end was cut by 1 base, the J end by 0 bases, with 10 bases between. Germline values: CDR1 SSHAT, CDR2 FNYEAQ (reference sequence). The CDR3 DNA sequence: TGTGCCAGCAGCTTAGGGTGGGGTAGCTCCTACAATGAGCAGTTCTTC. Amino acids: CASSLGWGSSYNEQFF.

This clonotype came up a few times. The chain couples TRBV7-9 to TRBJ2-5; no firm D call. The germline V and J ends were trimmed by 6 bases and 4 bases, with 15 bases remaining between them. The CDR3 consists of 14 residues. The germline V gene has CDR1 SEHNR and CDR2 FQNEAQ (reference sequence). The CDR3 DNA is TGTGCCAGCAGGAGACGCGGTTTCGGAGAGACCCAGTACTTC. This encodes CASRRRGFGETQYF.

This clonotype showed up many times. This rearrangement joins TRBV28 to TRBJ2-7; either TRBD1 or TRBD2 may fit D (5 bases each). This CDR3 has 14 residues. Germline V gene sequence: CDR1 MDHEN, CDR2 SYDVKM. V lost 6 bases and J 8 bases, leaving 20 bases between the germline ends. The CDR3 is CASRPGTAAVKQYF. For the CDR3, the DNA is TGTGCCAGCAGGCCCGGGACGGCCGCCGTTAAGCAGTACTTC.

This clonotype was detected a few times. The CDR3 coding sequence is TGTGCCACCCGAGGGGGGGAAGGATCCTACGAGCAGTACTTC. Its translation: CATRGGEGSYEQYF. This chain joins TRBV6-1 and TRBJ2-7; TRBD2 is a possible D gene (7 bases). The CDR3 spans 14 residues. Looked up from germline, CDR1 is MNHNS and CDR2 is SASEGT. The ends were cut back, 10 bases at V and 1 base at J, with 17 bases in the middle.

This clonotype was seen only once. With a much larger clone just one base away, this may be a read error. The rearrangement joins TRBV21-1 to TRBJ1-5; the table's TRBD1 call for D was not verified on the DNA. TRBV21-1 is an annotated pseudogene. This CDR3 is 15 amino acids long. The DNA for the CDR3 is TGTGCCAGCAGCAAATGGGTACAGGGACGCCAGCCCCAGCATTTT. Translated: CASSKWVQGRQPQHF.

This clonotype was detected many times. The CDR3 sequence: CASSLSGTEYEQYV. CDR3 nucleotides: TGTGCCAGCAGTTTGTCCGGGACTGAGTACGAGCAGTACGTC. This sequence joins TRBV28 and TRBJ2-7; weak D call: TRBD2 (6 bases). Germline-derived CDR1 and CDR2 are MDHEN and SYDVKM. The CDR3 totals 14 residues. Trimming cost V 3 bases and J 4 bases, with 13 bases left between them.

The J gene is TRBJ2-7, the V gene TRBV15, with D possibly being TRBD2 (6 bases). V lost 3 bases and J lost 0, with 12 bases in between. This CDR3 comprises 15 residues. Germline CDR1 and CDR2: LNHNV and YYDKDF (reference sequence). The CDR3 sequence is CATSSDRGGSYEQYF. The CDR3, as DNA: TGTGCCACCAGCAGCGACCGGGGAGGCTCCTACGAGCAGTACTTC.

There are a few counts of this clonotype. CDR3 sequence (DNA): TGCAGTGCTAGTCCCCAGAAGGGCCGGGGTCGAGAGACCCAGTACTTC. It encodes CSASPQKGRGRETQYF. This sequence joins TRBV20-1 and TRBJ2-5; TRBD2 is a possible D gene (5 bases). The CDR3 totals 16 residues. Trimming left V 3 bases short and J 4 bases short, with 21 bases between. Germline lookup yields CDR1 DFQATT and CDR2 SNEGSKA (reference sequence).

This clonotype has a count of ten or more. The chain combines TRBV25-1 with TRBJ2-2, with 8 positions matching TRBD1. Germline V gene data show CDR1 as MGHDK and CDR2 as SYGVNS. The ends lost 5 bases at V and 5 bases at J; junction bases unmatched: 7. The CDR3 is 15 amino acids. The CDR3 coding sequence is TGTGCCAGCAGTCCTCCGGGACAGGAGACCGGGGAGCTGTTTTTT. Protein product: CASSPPGQETGELFF.

This clonotype was counted at least ten times. The gene calls are TRBV12-3 or TRBV12-4 and TRBJ1-1, with 9 positions matching TRBD1. This CDR3 spans 15 amino acids. The V and J ends lost 0 bases and 1 base, in that order; junction bases with no gene match: 0. This CDR3 reads CASSLADRGNTEAFF. The CDR3 DNA reads TGTGCCAGCAGTTTAGCGGACAGGGGGAACACTGAAGCTTTCTTT.

This clonotype appeared many times. The chain has TRBV29-1 and TRBJ2-5, with D possibly matching TRBD2 (6 bases). CDR3 length: 14 residues. Germline assignment: CDR1 SQVTM and CDR2 ANQGSEA. V shed 3 bases and J shed 3 bases, with 14 bases lying between them. The CDR3 protein is CSVDTSKVEETQYF. The CDR3 coding sequence is TGCAGCGTTGATACTAGCAAGGTGGAAGAGACCCAGTACTTC. The full variable domain, with the rest looked up from reference TRBV29-1 and TRBJ2-5, is SAVISQKPSRDICQRGTSLTIQCQVDSQVTMMFWYRQQPGQSLTLIATANQGSEATYESGFVIDKFPISRPNLTFSTLTVSNMSPEDSSIYLCSVDTSKVEETQYFGPGTRLLVL.

This clonotype was counted a few times. The rearrangement joins TRBV5-1 to TRBJ1-1; D is perhaps TRBD1 (6 bases). V shed 0 bases and J shed 10 bases, with 19 bases lying between them. Germline values: CDR1 SGHRS, CDR2 YFSETQ. The CDR3 extends over 15 amino acids. For the CDR3, the DNA is TGCGCCAGCAGCTTGGGTGGGGGGGCGCAGGTAGCAGCTTTCTTT. Its protein is CASSLGGGAQVAAFF.

This clonotype was seen more than once but under ten times. The J gene is TRBJ2-4, the V gene TRBV3-1; D tentatively fits TRBD1 or TRBD2 (5 bases each). This CDR3 contains 15 residues. Germline CDR1 and CDR2: LGHDT and YNNKEL (reference sequence). Deletions cut 1 base from V and 8 bases from J, with 15 bases between. The CDR3 sequence is CASSQGGTAIYIQYF. For the CDR3, the DNA is TGTGCCAGCAGCCAAGGAGGGACGGCTATATACATTCAGTACTTC.

The rearrangement joins TRBV12-3 or TRBV12-4 to TRBJ1-1; TRBD1 aligns across 9 bases. The CDR3 sequence is 14 residues long. The junction had 5 bases not matched to a gene; V was cut back by 5 bases and J by 4 bases. CDR3 region: CASSRDRVSTEAFF. The DNA of the CDR3 is TGTGCCAGCAGTCGGGACAGGGTGAGCACTGAAGCTTTCTTT.

This clonotype was found many times. This rearrangement joins TRBV27 to TRBJ2-7, with D unresolved. Germline V gene lookup returns CDR1 MNHEY and CDR2 SMNVEV (reference sequence). The CDR3 sequence is 12 residues long. Trimming took 8 bases from V and 7 from J, leaving 15 bases between them. The CDR3 sequence: CASVGPSREQYV. Here the CDR3 DNA reads TGTGCCAGCGTTGGACCCTCGAGGGAGCAGTACGTC.

In its sample, this clonotype was seen many times. The chain uses TRBV7-2 and TRBJ2-1, with D possibly being TRBD1 (5 bases). Trimming cost V 5 bases and J 8 bases, with 16 bases left between them. From germline, CDR1 is SGHTA and CDR2 FQGNSA. The CDR3 contains 14 residues. The CDR3 sequence: CASSPGPLAHEQFF. DNA of the CDR3: TGTGCCAGCAGCCCAGGGCCCCTGGCCCATGAGCAGTTCTTC.